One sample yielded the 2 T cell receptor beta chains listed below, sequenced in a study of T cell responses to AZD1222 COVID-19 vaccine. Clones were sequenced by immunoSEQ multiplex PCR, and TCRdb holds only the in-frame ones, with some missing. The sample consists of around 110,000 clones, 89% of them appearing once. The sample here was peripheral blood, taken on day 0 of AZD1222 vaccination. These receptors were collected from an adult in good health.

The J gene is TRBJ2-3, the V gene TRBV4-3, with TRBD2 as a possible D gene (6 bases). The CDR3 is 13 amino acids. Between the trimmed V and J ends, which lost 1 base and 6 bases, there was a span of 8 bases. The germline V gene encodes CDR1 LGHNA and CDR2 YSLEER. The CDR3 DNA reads TGCGCCAGCAGCCAAGCGGAGGGGGATACGCAGTATTTT. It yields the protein CASSQAEGDTQYF.

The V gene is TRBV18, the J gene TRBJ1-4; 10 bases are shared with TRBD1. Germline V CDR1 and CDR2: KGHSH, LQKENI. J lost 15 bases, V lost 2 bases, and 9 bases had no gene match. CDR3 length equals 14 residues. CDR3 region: CASSPGGQGVLLFF. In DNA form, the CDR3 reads TGTGCCAGCTCACCAGGAGGACAGGGGGTATTGTTGTTTTTT.